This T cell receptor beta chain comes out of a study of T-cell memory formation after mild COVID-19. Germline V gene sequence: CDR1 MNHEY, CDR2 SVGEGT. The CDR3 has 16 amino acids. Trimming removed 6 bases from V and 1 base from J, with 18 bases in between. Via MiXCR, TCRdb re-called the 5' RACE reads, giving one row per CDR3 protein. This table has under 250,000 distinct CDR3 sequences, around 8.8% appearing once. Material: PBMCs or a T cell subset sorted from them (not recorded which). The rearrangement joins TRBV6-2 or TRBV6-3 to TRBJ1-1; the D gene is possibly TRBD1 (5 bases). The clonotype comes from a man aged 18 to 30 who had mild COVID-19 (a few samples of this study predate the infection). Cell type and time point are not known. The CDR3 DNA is TGTGCCAGCAGACTGGGGGGTTTCAGTGAGAACACTGAAGCTTTCTTT. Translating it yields CASRLGGFSENTEAFF.